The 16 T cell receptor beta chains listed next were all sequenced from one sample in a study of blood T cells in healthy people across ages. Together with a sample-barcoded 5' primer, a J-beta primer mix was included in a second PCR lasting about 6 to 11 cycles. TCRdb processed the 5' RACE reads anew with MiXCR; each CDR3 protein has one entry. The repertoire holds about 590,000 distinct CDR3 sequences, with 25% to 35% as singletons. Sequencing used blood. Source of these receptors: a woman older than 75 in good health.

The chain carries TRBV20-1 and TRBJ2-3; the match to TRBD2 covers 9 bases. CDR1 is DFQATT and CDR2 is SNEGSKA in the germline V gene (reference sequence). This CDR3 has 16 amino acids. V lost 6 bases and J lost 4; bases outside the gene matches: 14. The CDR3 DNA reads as TGCAGTGCCACGCCGTCGGCGGGGGGGTTCTCAGATACGCAGTATTTT. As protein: CSATPSAGGFSDTQYF.

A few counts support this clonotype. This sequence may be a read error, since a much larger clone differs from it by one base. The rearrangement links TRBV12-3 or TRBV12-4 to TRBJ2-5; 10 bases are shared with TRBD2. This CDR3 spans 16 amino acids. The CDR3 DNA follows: TGTGCCAGCAGTTTGTTGGGACTAGCGAGACTAGAGGCCCAGTACTTC. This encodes CASSLLGLARLEAQYF.

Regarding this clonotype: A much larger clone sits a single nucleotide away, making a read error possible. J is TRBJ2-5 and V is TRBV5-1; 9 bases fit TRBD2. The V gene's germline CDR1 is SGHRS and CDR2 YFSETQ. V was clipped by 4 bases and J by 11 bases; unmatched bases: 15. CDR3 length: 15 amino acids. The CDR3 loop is CASSPAGGRSNEQYF. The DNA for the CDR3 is TGCGCCAGCAGCCCCGCGGGGGGGCGAAGTAATGAGCAGTACTTC.

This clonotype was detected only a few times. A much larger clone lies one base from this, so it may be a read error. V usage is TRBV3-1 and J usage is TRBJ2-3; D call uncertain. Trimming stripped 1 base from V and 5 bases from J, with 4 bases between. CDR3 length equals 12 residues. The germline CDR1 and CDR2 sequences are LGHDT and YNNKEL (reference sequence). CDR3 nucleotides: TGTGCCAGCAGCCAAGTTAGAGATACGCAGTATTTT. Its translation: CASSQVRDTQYF.

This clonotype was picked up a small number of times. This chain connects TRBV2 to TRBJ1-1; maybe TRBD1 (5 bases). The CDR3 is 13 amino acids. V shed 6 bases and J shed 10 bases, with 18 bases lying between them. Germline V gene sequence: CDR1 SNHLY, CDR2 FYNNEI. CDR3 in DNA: TGTGCCAGCAGGAAAATACAGGAGCGCGGAGCTTTCTTT. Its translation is CASRKIQERGAFF.

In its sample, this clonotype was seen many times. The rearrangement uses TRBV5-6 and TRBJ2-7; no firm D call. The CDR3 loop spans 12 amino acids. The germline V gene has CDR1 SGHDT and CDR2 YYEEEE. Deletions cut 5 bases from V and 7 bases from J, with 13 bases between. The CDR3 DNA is TGTGCCAGCAGTCCGGGTTTTAGGGAGCAGTACTTC. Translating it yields CASSPGFREQYF.

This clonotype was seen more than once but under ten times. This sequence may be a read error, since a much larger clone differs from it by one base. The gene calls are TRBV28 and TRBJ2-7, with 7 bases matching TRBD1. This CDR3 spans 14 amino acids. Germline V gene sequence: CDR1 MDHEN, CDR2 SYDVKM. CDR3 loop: CAGRHGTVPYEQYF. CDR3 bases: TGTGCCGGCAGACACGGGACAGTGCCCTACGAGCAGTACTTC.

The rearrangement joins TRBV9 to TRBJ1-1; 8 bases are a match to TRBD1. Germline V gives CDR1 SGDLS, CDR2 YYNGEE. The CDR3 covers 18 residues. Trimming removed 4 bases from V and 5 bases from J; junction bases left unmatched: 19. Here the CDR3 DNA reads TGTGCCAGCAGCCCAGCCCCTGGACAGGGTATATCGTGGACTGAAGCTTTCTTT. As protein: CASSPAPGQGISWTEAFF. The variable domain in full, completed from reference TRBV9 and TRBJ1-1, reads DSGVTQTPKHLITATGQRVTLRCSPRSGDLSVYWYQQSLDQGLQFLIQYYNGEERAKGNILERFSAQQFPDLHSELNLSSLELGDSALYFCASSPAPGQGISWTEAFFGQGTRLTVV.

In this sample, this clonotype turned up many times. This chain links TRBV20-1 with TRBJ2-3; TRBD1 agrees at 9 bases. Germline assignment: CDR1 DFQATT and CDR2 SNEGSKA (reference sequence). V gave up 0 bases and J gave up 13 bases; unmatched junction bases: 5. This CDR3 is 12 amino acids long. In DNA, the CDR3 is TGCAGTGCTAGAGATCCGGGACAGGGAAAGTATTTT. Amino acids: CSARDPGQGKYF.

CDR3 DNA: TGTGCCAGCAGCCGACAGGGTCTTCCCGGGGAGCTGTTTTTT. The encoded protein is CASSRQGLPGELFF. The chain links TRBV14 to TRBJ2-2, with 7 bases fitting TRBD1. The V gene's germline CDR1 is SGHDN and CDR2 FVKESK. V shed 4 bases and J 6 bases; nucleotides not matched to a gene: 5. The CDR3 is 14 residues long.

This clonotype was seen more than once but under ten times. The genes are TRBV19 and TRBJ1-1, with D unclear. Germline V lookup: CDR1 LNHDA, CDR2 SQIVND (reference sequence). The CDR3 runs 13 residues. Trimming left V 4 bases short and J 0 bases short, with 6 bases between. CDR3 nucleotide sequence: TGTGCCAGTAGTAACGGCTTGAACACTGAAGCTTTCTTT. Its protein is CASSNGLNTEAFF.

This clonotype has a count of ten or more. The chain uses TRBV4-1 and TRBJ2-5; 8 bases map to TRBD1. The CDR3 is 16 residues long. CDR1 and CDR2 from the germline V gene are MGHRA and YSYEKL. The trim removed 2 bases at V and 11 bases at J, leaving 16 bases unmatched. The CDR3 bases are TGCGCCAGCAGCCAAAATGGACAGGGCGGCTATAGTGAGCAGTACTTC. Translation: CASSQNGQGGYSEQYF.

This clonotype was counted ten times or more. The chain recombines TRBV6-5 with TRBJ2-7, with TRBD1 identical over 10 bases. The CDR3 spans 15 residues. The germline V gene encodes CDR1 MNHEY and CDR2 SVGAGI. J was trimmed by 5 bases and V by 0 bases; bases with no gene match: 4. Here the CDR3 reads CASSYSTGQGDEQYF. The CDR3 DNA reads TGTGCCAGCAGTTACTCGACCGGACAGGGGGACGAGCAGTACTTC.

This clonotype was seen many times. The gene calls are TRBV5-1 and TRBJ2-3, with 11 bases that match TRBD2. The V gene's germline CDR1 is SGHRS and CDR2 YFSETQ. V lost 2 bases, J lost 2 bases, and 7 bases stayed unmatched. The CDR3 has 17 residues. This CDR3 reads CASSFYPSGGTTDTQYF. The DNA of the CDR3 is TGCGCCAGCAGCTTTTATCCTAGCGGGGGGACCACAGATACGCAGTATTTT.

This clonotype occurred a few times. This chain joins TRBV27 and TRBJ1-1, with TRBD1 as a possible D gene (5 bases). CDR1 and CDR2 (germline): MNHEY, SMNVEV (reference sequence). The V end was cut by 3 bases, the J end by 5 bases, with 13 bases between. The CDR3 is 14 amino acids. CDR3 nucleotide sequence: TGTGCCAGCAGTTTTGGACGGGGCGATACTGAAGCTTTCTTT. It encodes CASSFGRGDTEAFF.

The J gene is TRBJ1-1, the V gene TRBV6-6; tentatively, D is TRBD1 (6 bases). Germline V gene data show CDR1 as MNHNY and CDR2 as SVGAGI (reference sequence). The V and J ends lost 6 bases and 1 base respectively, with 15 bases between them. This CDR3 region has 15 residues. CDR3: CASSDRGGPNTEAFF. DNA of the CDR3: TGTGCCAGCAGCGACCGCGGGGGGCCGAACACTGAAGCTTTCTTT.